Each of the 28 T cell receptor beta chains below was sequenced from the same sample in a study of control samples from healthy donors and cancer patients. Clones were read by immunoSEQ multiplex PCR, and TCRdb kept only the in-frame ones, dropping some. The data contain tens of thousands of clones, 89% of them seen just once; the ten biggest clones take up roughly 1.5%. Input material: PBMCs. All receptors come from a man aged 40-49 years with colorectal cancer.

The CDR3 nucleotides read TGTGCCAGCAGCGACTCCTACGAGCAGTACTTC. Amino acids: CASSDSYEQYF. This chain links TRBV7-8 with TRBJ2-7; D is uncertain. This CDR3 is built from 11 residues. Looked up from germline, CDR1 is SGHVS and CDR2 is FQNEAQ. V dropped 5 bases and J dropped 0 bases, with 2 bases sitting between them.

The V and J genes are TRBV6-6 and TRBJ2-3; 8 bases agree with TRBD2. From germline, CDR1 is MNHNY and CDR2 SVGAGI (reference sequence). CDR3 length: 16 residues. V was pared by 2 bases and J by 3 bases, with 7 bases of the junction left unmatched. DNA for the CDR3: TGTGCCAGCAGTTACGAAGCGAGCGGGAGAACAGATACGCAGTATTTT. It yields the protein CASSYEASGRTDTQYF.

The rearrangement links TRBV3-1 (or the pseudogene TRBV3-2) to TRBJ2-7; 8 positions agree with TRBD2. Germline V CDR1 and CDR2: LGHDT, YNNKEL (reference sequence). The CDR3 runs 14 residues. The junction had 3 bases not matched to a gene; V was cut back by 2 bases and J by 3 bases. CDR3 loop: CASSQLGRGYEQYF. CDR3 coding DNA: TGTGCCAGCAGCCAACTCGGGAGGGGCTACGAGCAGTACTTC.

The chain employs TRBV27 and TRBJ2-7; D is possibly TRBD1 or TRBD2 (5 bases each). Between the trimmed V and J ends, which lost 2 bases and 7 bases, there was a span of 21 bases. The CDR3 has 16 amino acids. CDR1 MNHEY and CDR2 SMNVEV come from the germline V gene (reference sequence). As DNA, the CDR3 is TGTGCCAGCAGTTTAATGAGGGGCGGAGCTCCCGGAGAGCAGTACTTC. Translation gives CASSLMRGGAPGEQYF.

Only a few counts were recorded for this clone. The V call is TRBV4-1, the J call TRBJ2-1, with D tentatively TRBD2 (6 bases). The V gene's germline CDR1 is MGHRA and CDR2 YSYEKL. V was shortened by 3 bases and J by 6 bases, with 15 bases between the two germline ends. CDR3 length: 15 residues. The CDR3 DNA follows: TGCGCCAGCAGCCATGCCGGGACTGCCATCAATGAGCAGTTCTTC. This encodes CASSHAGTAINEQFF.

V usage is TRBV7-2 and J usage is TRBJ2-2; D is ambiguous. CDR3 length: 12 residues. Germline values: CDR1 SGHTA, CDR2 FQGNSA. V was pared by 1 base and J by 6 bases, with 3 bases between. Written as DNA, the CDR3 is TGTGCCAGCAGCTTAGTTTCCGGGGAGCTGTTTTTT. Protein sequence: CASSLVSGELFF.

The chain links TRBV7-9 to TRBJ2-3; D is perhaps TRBD1 (6 bases). This CDR3 has 14 amino acids. With 8 bases removed from V and 0 bases from J, the gap between germline ends came to 12 bases. Germline V CDR1 and CDR2: SEHNR, FQNEAQ (reference sequence). The CDR3 sequence is CASSQGRSTDTQYF. DNA for the CDR3: TGTGCCAGCTCTCAGGGGCGTAGCACAGATACGCAGTATTTT.

The rearrangement uses TRBV5-1 and TRBJ2-1; 7 nucleotides agree with TRBD1. Trimming at V came to 3 bases and at J to 3 bases, leaving 3 bases not matched to a gene. CDR3 size: 14 residues. Germline CDR1 and CDR2: SGHRS and YFSETQ. The CDR3 DNA reads as TGCGCCAGCAGCTCCGGGACAGTCTACAATGAGCAGTTCTTC. This translates into CASSSGTVYNEQFF. The complete variable domain, with remaining parts taken from reference TRBV5-1 and TRBJ2-1, reads KAGVTQTPRYLIKTRGQQVTLSCSPISGHRSVSWYQQTPGQGLQFLFEYFSETQRNKGNFPGRFSGRQFSNSRSEMNVSTLELGDSALYLCASSSGTVYNEQFFGPGTRLTVL.

This chain connects TRBV2 to TRBJ1-1; 7 positions agree with TRBD1. Germline CDR1 reads SNHLY; CDR2 reads FYNNEI. The V gene end was trimmed by 9 bases and the J gene end by 11 bases; junction bases not matched to a gene: 12. The CDR3 has 12 amino acids. CDR3 DNA: TGTGCCAGTCGACAGGGAGTCGCTGGCGCTTTCTTT. As protein: CASRQGVAGAFF.

This clone has just a few counts. The CDR3 coding sequence is TGTGCCAGCAGCCCGGGACAGGGGAACACTGAAGCTTTCTTT. Protein sequence: CASSPGQGNTEAFF. V gene TRBV7-2 combines with J gene TRBJ1-1; 9 bases align to TRBD1. After removal of 5 bases from V and 1 base from J, the junction contained 2 bases not matched to a gene. In germline, CDR1 is SGHTA, CDR2 FQGNSA. CDR3 length: 14 amino acids.

V is TRBV3-1 (or the pseudogene TRBV3-2) and J is TRBJ1-1; D might be TRBD1 (6 bases). Trimming pared 7 bases from V and 1 base from J, leaving 16 bases between. Germline values: CDR1 LGHDT, CDR2 YNNKEL (reference sequence). CDR3 length: 15 residues. As DNA, the CDR3 is TGTGCCAGCACAAAAGGGGGAAGTGGGAACACTGAAGCTTTCTTT. It encodes CASTKGGSGNTEAFF.

The genes are TRBV6-4 and TRBJ2-3; TRBD2 matches at 7 bases. The CDR3 covers 17 residues. CDR1 and CDR2 (germline): MRHNA, SNTAGT. The J segment lost 0 bases and the V segment lost 2 bases, leaving 8 bases of the junction unmatched. The CDR3 loop reads CASSDAPGGSSTDTQYF. CDR3 nucleotide sequence: TGTGCCAGCAGTGACGCCCCCGGCGGGAGTAGCACAGATACGCAGTATTTT.

The chain recombines TRBV30 with TRBJ1-1; D is unresolved. This CDR3 contains 13 residues. Deletions cut 0 bases from V and 4 bases from J, with 9 bases between. In germline, CDR1 is GTSNPN, CDR2 SVGIG (reference sequence). Here the CDR3 DNA reads TGTGCCTGGAGTGTACTGACCCTCACTGAAGCTTTCTTT. As protein: CAWSVLTLTEAFF.

This chain uses TRBV5-1 with TRBJ2-1; 7 bases are shared with TRBD2. V was clipped by 7 bases and J by 0 bases; unmatched bases: 4. Germline V gene sequence: CDR1 SGHRS, CDR2 YFSETQ. This CDR3 is 14 amino acids long. The chain's CDR3 is CASLRDYSYNEQFF. CDR3 in DNA: TGCGCCAGCCTCCGGGACTACTCCTACAATGAGCAGTTCTTC. Together with reference TRBV5-1 and TRBJ2-1, the CDR3 gives the full variable domain: KAGVTQTPRYLIKTRGQQVTLSCSPISGHRSVSWYQQTPGQGLQFLFEYFSETQRNKGNFPGRFSGRQFSNSRSEMNVSTLELGDSALYLCASLRDYSYNEQFFGPGTRLTVL.

The chain uses TRBV19 and TRBJ1-2; possibly TRBD1 for D (6 bases). This CDR3 contains 14 residues. Trimming removed 4 bases from V and 0 bases from J, with 9 bases in between. CDR1 and CDR2 from the germline V gene are LNHDA and SQIVND (reference sequence). As DNA, the CDR3 is TGTGCCAGTAGTAAGGGGGGCACTAACTATGGCTACACCTTC. This codes for CASSKGGTNYGYTF. Full variable domain (missing parts from reference TRBV19 and TRBJ1-2): DGGITQSPKYLFRKEGQNVTLSCEQNLNHDAMYWYRQDPGQGLRLIYYSQIVNDFQKGDIAEGYSVSREKKESFPLTVTSAQKNPTAFYLCASSKGGTNYGYTFGSGTRLTVV.

The chain recombines TRBV6-5 with TRBJ1-5; no reliable D call. Trimming took off 8 bases at V and 5 bases at J, with 13 bases between the two ends. The CDR3 sequence is 13 residues long. Germline V gene data show CDR1 as MNHEY and CDR2 as SVGAGI. The CDR3 DNA sequence: TGTGCCAGCTCGGACGTCGGCGATCAGCCCCAGCATTTT. Protein: CASSDVGDQPQHF.

About this clone itself: Other DNA sequences in this sample translate to the same CDR3. The chain couples TRBV27 to TRBJ2-7; TRBD2 might be the D (6 bases). The CDR3 runs 14 residues. The V end lost 2 bases, the J end lost 2 bases, and 10 bases lay between the germline ends. The germline CDR1 and CDR2 sequences are MNHEY and SMNVEV (reference sequence). The CDR3 region has the DNA TGTGCCAGCAGTTTAGTGGGAGGACCCTACGAGCAGTACTTC. Residues: CASSLVGGPYEQYF.

The rearrangement joins TRBV4-3 to TRBJ1-1, with no clear D. The CDR3 loop spans 13 amino acids. Germline V gene data show CDR1 as LGHNA and CDR2 as YSLEER. Trimming took off 2 bases at V and 2 bases at J, with 6 bases between the two ends. In nucleotides, the CDR3 is TGCGCCAGCAGCCAATATGGCAACACTGAAGCTTTCTTT. This sequence encodes CASSQYGNTEAFF.

The gene calls are TRBV30 and TRBJ1-6; perhaps TRBD1 as D (6 bases). There are 14 residues in the CDR3. V was pared by 2 bases and J by 6 bases, with 11 bases between. CDR1 GTSNPN and CDR2 SVGIG come from the germline V gene (reference sequence). This chain's CDR3 is CAWSRGRSNSPLHF. For the CDR3, the DNA is TGTGCCTGGAGTAGGGGGAGGAGTAATTCACCCCTCCACTTT.

V gene TRBV19 combines with J gene TRBJ2-1; 8 bases line up with TRBD2. This CDR3 has 15 residues. The germline V gene encodes CDR1 LNHDA and CDR2 SQIVND (reference sequence). Trimming took 10 bases from V and 0 from J; bases not matched to a gene: 8. CDR3 region: CATSLAASSYNEQFF. CDR3 sequence (DNA): TGTGCCACTTCACTAGCGGCAAGCTCCTACAATGAGCAGTTCTTC.

V usage is TRBV2 and J usage is TRBJ2-3, with D possibly TRBD1 on 6 matching bases. Trimming pared 7 bases from V and 7 bases from J, leaving 21 bases between. CDR3 size: 15 residues. Germline V lookup: CDR1 SNHLY, CDR2 FYNNEI. The CDR3 nucleotides read TGTGCCAGCACCCCCTACGAGGGGACACGATATACGCAGTATTTT. Its translation: CASTPYEGTRYTQYF.

This clone was counted once. This chain uses TRBV11-2 with TRBJ2-7; the D gene is possibly TRBD1 (6 bases). The CDR3 has 15 amino acids. The germline V gene has CDR1 SGHAT and CDR2 FQNNGV. Trimming shortened V by 5 bases and J by 4 bases, and 18 bases separated the two germline ends. CDR3 region: CASSPPLRGGYEQYF. The CDR3 DNA reads TGTGCCAGCAGCCCCCCCCTGCGAGGGGGTTACGAGCAGTACTTC.

The genes are TRBV10-3 and TRBJ2-7; no clear D gene. The germline V gene has CDR1 ENHRY and CDR2 SYGVKD. The CDR3 is 14 amino acids. Trimming stripped 0 bases from V and 0 bases from J, with 6 bases between. CDR3 bases: TGTGCCATCAGTGAGTCGACACCCTCCTACGAGCAGTACTTC. It codes for CAISESTPSYEQYF.

This clone was counted a single time. The V and J genes are TRBV11-3 and TRBJ2-7; 14 bases align to TRBD2. The germline gives CDR1 SGHNT, CDR2 YENEEA. The CDR3 has 16 residues. Trimming at V came to 6 bases and at J to 3 bases, leaving 7 bases not matched to a gene. CDR3 in DNA: TGTGCCAGCAGAGGACTAGCGGGAGGAAAGGGCTACGAGCAGTACTTC. Its translation is CASRGLAGGKGYEQYF. Variable domain in full (rest from reference TRBV11-3 and TRBJ2-7): EAGVVQSPRYKIIEKKQPVAFWCNPISGHNTLYWYLQNLGQGPELLIRYENEEAVDDSQLPKDRFSAERLKGVDSTLKIQPAELGDSAVYLCASRGLAGGKGYEQYFGPGTRLTVT.

The V gene is TRBV7-9, the J gene TRBJ2-5, with unresolved D. V lost 3 bases to trimming and J lost 5 bases, with 7 bases between them. CDR1 and CDR2 (germline): SEHNR, FQNEAQ (reference sequence). CDR3 length equals 12 residues. The CDR3: CASSFGWETQYF. The CDR3 DNA is TGTGCCAGCAGCTTCGGGTGGGAGACCCAGTACTTC.

The rearrangement uses TRBV7-2 and TRBJ2-1; 7 bases line up with TRBD1. The CDR3 runs 19 residues. Germline assignment: CDR1 SGHTA and CDR2 FQGNSA. V trimming: 2 bases; J trimming: 6 bases; junction bases outside the gene matches: 19. The CDR3 DNA is TGTGCCAGCAGCTTAAAGGGGGCGCCTCCGAACTTCCCATTCAATGAGCAGTTCTTC. This translates into CASSLKGAPPNFPFNEQFF.

The gene calls are TRBV25-1 and TRBJ2-1, with unresolved D. Trimming removed 8 bases from V and 7 bases from J, with 9 bases in between. CDR1 and CDR2 from the germline V gene are MGHDK and SYGVNS. The CDR3 spans 11 residues. CDR3 residues: CASAKGNEQFF. The CDR3 nucleotides are TGTGCCAGCGCCAAAGGTAATGAGCAGTTCTTC. Filled out from reference TRBV25-1 and TRBJ2-1, the complete variable domain reads EADIYQTPRYLVIGTGKKITLECSQTMGHDKMYWYQQDPGMELHLIHYSYGVNSTEKGDLSSESTVSRIRTEHFPLTLESARPSHTSQYLCASAKGNEQFFGPGTRLTVL.

This clone occurred once. V usage is TRBV7-8 and J usage is TRBJ2-7; D gene uncertain. This CDR3 spans 16 amino acids. Germline V lookup: CDR1 SGHVS, CDR2 FQNEAQ. Deletions cut 1 base from V and 2 bases from J, with 15 bases between. CDR3 protein: CASSLVRLPPPYEQYF. CDR3 coding DNA: TGTGCCAGCAGCTTAGTGAGGTTACCACCACCCTACGAGCAGTACTTC.